One TCR beta chain is described in this entry. This clonotype was observed at least ten times. The antigen it recognizes is unknown. It has no much larger one-base neighbor in the sample; base qualities were not kept. The TCR beta CDR3 regions were amplified from the RNA transcripts. For the first round of RT-PCR on the TCR CDR3, the HTBI primer set was used together with the Qiagen OneStep RT-PCR kit. The libraries were constructed in a second round of multiplex PCR and then size-selected and purified. Paired-end sequencing of the libraries was performed with 100 bp reads on an Illumina HiSeq2000. From the authors' description of their analysis: SOAPnuke was used to process the raw data, throwing out any read that contained adapters or uncalled bases, had a mean Phred below 15, or lacked an exact constant-primer or identifier match. High-quality paired reads were merged with COPE v1.2.5, and unique nucleotide sequences were defined as clonotypes. MiTCR v1.1 was used to align clonotypes to the IMGT TRBV, TRBD and TRBJ reference segments. The analysis included only V-J combinations with a frequency above 0.0001, which together covered approximately 99% of the repertoires. The TCS score was defined as the ratio of F50 (clonal expansion) to E x V (chaos), calculated using BLOSUM62-based TCRdist between CDR3 peptides within each V-J. Welch's t-statistics and random forest reduced several hundred V-J features to 13, which were used in a naive Bayes classifier (R e1071). TCRdb reran the public reads through fastp at Q25 and MiXCR, keeping productive beta chains. Rows with one shared CDR3 protein collapse into an entry with the most common genes and DNA. It is TCRdb's table, rather than the study itself, that gives the V and J calls and clone size. The sample profile shows fewer than 450,000 distinct CDR3 sequences; approximately 18% of them were found once. The top ten clonotypes cover roughly two fifths of the sample.

The source of the sample is a study of T cells in Graves' hyperthyroidism and ophthalmopathy (dated by TCRdb to between 2018 and 2021). Background for the entire study: Peripheral blood samples were taken at initial diagnosis, before any treatment was given. TCR V-J signatures able to tell the groups apart were searched for in a discovery cohort of 90 to 100 patients, of whom over 40 had Graves' ophthalmopathy and roughly 58 had stable Graves' hyperthyroidism. An independent validation cohort of around 19 hyperthyroidism patients and roughly 16 patients who later progressed to ophthalmopathy tested prospective prediction of ophthalmopathy. The 75 to 100 discovery patients were randomly split 7:3 into training and test sets. In addition, the study compared T-cell repertoires in thyroid tissue and in blood from roughly six Graves' hyperthyroidism patients. After sampling, hyperthyroidism patients received methimazole starting at 30 mg daily, and ophthalmopathy patients received high-dose intravenous methylprednisolone. The paper describes TCR Vbeta CDR3 sequencing of around 130 peripheral blood samples, made up of 43 ophthalmopathy patients, some 76 hyperthyroidism patients and 17 progressor patients. What the work shows at the level of the full study, not this receptor alone: A 13 V-J signature model separated ophthalmopathy from stable hyperthyroidism, with around 91% sensitivity and about 81% specificity in cross-validation and 80%/75% in testing. Most expanded thyroid clonotypes (frequency above 0.001) were also detected in blood, a finding suggesting that blood repertoires may reflect thyroid immune responses. In validation, progression to ophthalmopathy was predicted by the model with more than 65% sensitivity and 72% to 80% specificity, a median of about 6.4 months before onset. Sample size was not statistically predetermined, and blinding of investigators to group allocation was not performed.

In the ophthalmopathy patients, disease was moderately to severely active, with a Clinical Activity Score of 3 or more, a NOSPECS grade of 4 or more, and a duration of less than 3 months. Patients with uncontrolled infections, other autoimmune diseases, pregnancy or lactation were excluded. Diagnoses were based on clinical symptoms, serum thyroxine and TRAb, thyroid ultrasound and orbital computed tomography. PBMCs were isolated from more than 9 ml of fresh peripheral blood by Ficoll-Paque density gradient centrifugation. Total RNA was extracted with Trizol reagent, and quality was checked on an Agilent 2100 Bioanalyzer. From its cysteine to its phenylalanine, the CDR3 spans 14 amino acids. Only the CDR3 DNA stays, 42 bases, in frame from base 1. CDR1 is given as SGHTA and CDR2 as FQGNSA, both from the germline V gene. Deletion took 3 bases off V and 1 base off J, with a span of 10 bases between the germline ends.

The sequenced material came from blood. The receptor chain draws on TRBV7-2 and TRBJ2-7; the D segment is perhaps TRBD1 or TRBD2, each sharing 5 matched bases. This TCR was sampled from a young man with Graves' ophthalmopathy. CDR3 region: CASSFRDGSYEQYF. Read as DNA, the sequence is TGTGCCAGCAGCTTCCGGGACGGATCCTACGAGCAGTACTTC.